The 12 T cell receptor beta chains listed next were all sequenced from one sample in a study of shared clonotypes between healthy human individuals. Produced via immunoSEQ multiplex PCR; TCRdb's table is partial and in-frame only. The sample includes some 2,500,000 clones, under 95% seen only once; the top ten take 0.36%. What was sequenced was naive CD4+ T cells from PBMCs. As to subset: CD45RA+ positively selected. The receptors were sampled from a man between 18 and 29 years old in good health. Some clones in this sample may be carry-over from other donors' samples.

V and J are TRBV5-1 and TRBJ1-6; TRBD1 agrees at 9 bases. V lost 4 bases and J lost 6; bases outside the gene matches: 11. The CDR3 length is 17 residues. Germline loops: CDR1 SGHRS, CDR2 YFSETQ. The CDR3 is CASSDVAQGASNSPLHF. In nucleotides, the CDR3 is TGCGCCAGCAGCGACGTCGCACAGGGGGCCAGTAATTCACCCCTCCACTTT.

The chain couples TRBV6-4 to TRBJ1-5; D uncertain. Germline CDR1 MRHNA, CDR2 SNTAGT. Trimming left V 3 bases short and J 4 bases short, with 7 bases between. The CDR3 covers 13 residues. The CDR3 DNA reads TGTGCCAGCAGTGAGGGCCAAAATCAGCCCCAGCATTTT. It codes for CASSEGQNQPQHF.

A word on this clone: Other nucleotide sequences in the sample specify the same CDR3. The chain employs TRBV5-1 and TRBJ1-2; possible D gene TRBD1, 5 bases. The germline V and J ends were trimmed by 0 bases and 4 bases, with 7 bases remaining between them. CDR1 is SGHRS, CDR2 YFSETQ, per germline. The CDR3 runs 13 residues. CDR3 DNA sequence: TGCGCCAGCAGCTTGGGGGGGTCCTATGGCTACACCTTC. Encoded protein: CASSLGGSYGYTF.

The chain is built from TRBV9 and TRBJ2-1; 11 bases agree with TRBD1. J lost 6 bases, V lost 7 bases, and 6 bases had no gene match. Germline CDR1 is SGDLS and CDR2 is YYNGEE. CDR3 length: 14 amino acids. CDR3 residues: CASHEGTGGNEQFF. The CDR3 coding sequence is TGTGCCAGCCACGAAGGGACAGGGGGCAATGAGCAGTTCTTC. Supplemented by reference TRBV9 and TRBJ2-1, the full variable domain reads DSGVTQTPKHLITATGQRVTLRCSPRSGDLSVYWYQQSLDQGLQFLIQYYNGEERAKGNILERFSAQQFPDLHSELNLSSLELGDSALYFCASHEGTGGNEQFFGPGTRLTVL.

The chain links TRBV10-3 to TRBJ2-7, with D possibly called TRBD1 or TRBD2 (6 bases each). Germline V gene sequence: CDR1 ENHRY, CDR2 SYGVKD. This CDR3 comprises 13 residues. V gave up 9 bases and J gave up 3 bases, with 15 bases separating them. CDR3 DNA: TGTGCCATAAAAAAGGGGGGAAGCTACGAGCAGTACTTC. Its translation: CAIKKGGSYEQYF.

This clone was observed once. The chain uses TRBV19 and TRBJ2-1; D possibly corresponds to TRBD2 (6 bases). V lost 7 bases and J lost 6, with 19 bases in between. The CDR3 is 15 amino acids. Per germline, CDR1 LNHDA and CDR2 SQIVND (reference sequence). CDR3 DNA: TGTGCCAGTAACCCAGCGGGCCCCGGGGGCAATGAGCAGTTCTTC. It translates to CASNPAGPGGNEQFF.

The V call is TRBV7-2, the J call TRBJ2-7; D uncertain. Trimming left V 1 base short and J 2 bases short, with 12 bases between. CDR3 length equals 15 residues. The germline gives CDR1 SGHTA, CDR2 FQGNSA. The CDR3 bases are TGTGCCAGCAGCTTAGGGAACATCCGGACCTACGAGCAGTACTTC. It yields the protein CASSLGNIRTYEQYF.

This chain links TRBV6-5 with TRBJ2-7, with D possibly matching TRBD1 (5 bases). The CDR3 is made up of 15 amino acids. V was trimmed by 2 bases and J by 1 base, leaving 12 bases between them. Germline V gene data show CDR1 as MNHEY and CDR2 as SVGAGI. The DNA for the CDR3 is TGTGCCAGCAGTTACGAGGCGACAGAGTCCTACGAGCAGTACTTC. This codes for CASSYEATESYEQYF.

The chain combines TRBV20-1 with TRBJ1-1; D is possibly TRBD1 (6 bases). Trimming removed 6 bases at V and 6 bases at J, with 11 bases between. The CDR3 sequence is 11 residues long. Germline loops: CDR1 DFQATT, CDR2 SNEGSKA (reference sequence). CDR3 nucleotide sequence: TGCAGTGCACAACAGGGCCCTGAAGCTTTCTTT. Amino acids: CSAQQGPEAFF.

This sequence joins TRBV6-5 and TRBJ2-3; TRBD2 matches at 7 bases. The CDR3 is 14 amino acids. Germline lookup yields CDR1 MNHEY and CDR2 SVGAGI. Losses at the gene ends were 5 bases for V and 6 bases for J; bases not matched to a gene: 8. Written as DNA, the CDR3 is TGTGCCAGCAGTCCACGGGGGGTGAGGGATACGCAGTATTTT. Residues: CASSPRGVRDTQYF.

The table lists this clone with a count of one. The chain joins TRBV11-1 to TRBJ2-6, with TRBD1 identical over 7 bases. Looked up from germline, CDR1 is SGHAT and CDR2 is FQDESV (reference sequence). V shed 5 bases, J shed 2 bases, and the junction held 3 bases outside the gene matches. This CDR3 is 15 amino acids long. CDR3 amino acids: CASSHGTAGANVLTF. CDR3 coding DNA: TGTGCCAGCAGCCATGGGACAGCTGGGGCCAACGTCCTGACTTTC. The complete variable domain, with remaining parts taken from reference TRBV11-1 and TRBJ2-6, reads EAEVAQSPRYKITEKSQAVAFWCDPISGHATLYWYRQILGQGPELLVQFQDESVVDDSQLPKDRFSAERLKGVDSTLKIQPAELGDSAMYLCASSHGTAGANVLTFGAGSRLTVL.

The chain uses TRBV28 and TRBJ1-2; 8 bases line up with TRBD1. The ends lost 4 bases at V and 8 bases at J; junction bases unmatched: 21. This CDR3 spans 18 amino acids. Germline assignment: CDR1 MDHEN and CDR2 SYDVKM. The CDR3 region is CASSSWGATSDRAKGYTF. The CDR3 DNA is TGTGCCAGCAGTTCCTGGGGGGCTACCTCGGACAGGGCTAAGGGCTACACCTTC.